This T cell receptor beta chain was sequenced for a study of cytomegalovirus exposure and HLA in healthy donors. This CDR3 region has 18 residues. Germline V gene lookup returns CDR1 SGHTS and CDR2 YDEGEE. The junction had 20 bases not matched to a gene; V was cut back by 4 bases and J by 9 bases. General study findings and limits: TCR beta chains associated with HLA were, in a later analysis, more clonally expanded than equally common others. Later analysis identified 17,000 or so TCR beta sequences associated with HLA alleles, using a false discovery rate threshold of 0.05. Later genetic work tied a missense DCLRE1C variant to beta-chain V and J trimming.

This clone was found once. Its antigen remains unidentified. In the PCR, 60 Vbeta and 13 Jbeta primers were used. Repertoires were generated with immunoSEQ multiplex PCR, while TCRdb's copy carries only in-frame clones and drops some. The table has 75,000 to 100,000 clones, about 80% seen once. The sample was PBMCs. The receptor was isolated from a man aged 40-49 years in good health and CMV-seronegative. This rearrangement joins TRBV5-8 to TRBJ2-1, with 9 bases lining up with TRBD1. The CDR3 coding sequence is TGTGCCAGCAGCAAAAGGACAGGGGTCGGGGGCGCACGGGGTGAGCAGTTCTTC. As protein: CASSKRTGVGGARGEQFF.